The rows below give T cell receptor beta chains drawn from one sample of a study of T cells in Graves' hyperthyroidism and ophthalmopathy. TCRdb used MiXCR to reprocess the multiplex PCR reads, holding one entry per CDR3 protein. The sample has over 700,000 distinct CDR3 sequences; 15% to 20% are singletons. Sample: blood. Receptor source: a woman between 50 and 59 years old with Graves' hyperthyroidism that later progressed to Graves' ophthalmopathy. Each CDR3 is given with its conserved first and last residue. The D gene is left open where the match is weak. Expanded clones get a size class; other rows say once, few or many, or leave the size out.

TRBJ1-2,TRBV6-5,TRBD1,-,CASSHRQGNYGYTF,TGTGCCAGCAGTCACAGACAGGGGAACTATGGCTACACCTTC
TRBJ2-4,TRBV11-2,-,many,CASSLDRTVAKNIQYF,TGTGCCAGCAGCTTAGATCGAACGGTAGCCAAAAACATTCAGTACTTC
TRBJ2-3,TRBV2,-,many,CASSELPNLADTQYF,TGTGCCAGCAGTGAACTACCTAATCTAGCAGATACGCAGTATTTT
TRBJ2-5,TRBV4-1,-,-,CASSQEPGGQETQYF,TGCGCCAGCAGCCAAGAACCAGGAGGGCAAGAGACCCAGTACTTC
TRBJ1-4,TRBV18,TRBD1,few,CASSPRDSSNEKLFF,TGTGCCAGCTCACCACGGGACAGCAGTAATGAAAAACTGTTTTTT
TRBJ1-4,TRBV4-1,TRBD1,-,CASSQFGQASPIDEKLFF,TGCGCCAGCAGCCAATTTGGACAGGCCTCACCAATTGATGAAAAACTGTTTTTT
TRBJ2-7,TRBV3-1,-,-,CASSQEGGPYEQYF,TGTGCCAGCAGCCAAGAGGGGGGGCCCTACGAGCAGTACTTC
TRBJ1-2,TRBV5-1,TRBD1,many,CASSLDSQGAFYGYTF,TGCGCCAGCAGCTTGGACTCACAGGGGGCCTTCTATGGCTACACCTTC
TRBJ2-2,TRBV19,-,-,CASSPTTGRRLFF,TGTGCCAGTAGTCCGACGACAGGGAGGAGGCTGTTTTTT
TRBJ2-7,TRBV11-2,TRBD2,many,CASSLLGLAADEQYF,TGTGCCAGCAGCTTACTTGGACTAGCGGCGGACGAGCAGTACTTC
TRBJ1-2,TRBV3-1,-,-,CASSQDLITNYGYTF,TGTGCCAGCAGCCAAGATCTGATCACTAACTATGGCTACACCTTC
TRBJ1-4,TRBV5-4,TRBD1,-,CASSTTGAGEKLFF,TGTGCCAGCAGCACGACAGGGGCCGGGGAAAAACTGTTTTTT
TRBJ2-1,TRBV7-8,-,few,CASSLATNTNWQFF,TGTGCCAGCAGCTTAGCAACTAACACTAATTGGCAGTTCTTC
TRBJ1-2,TRBV30,-,few,CAWRGDVAGYTF,TGTGCCTGGAGGGGTGATGTGGCTGGCTACACCTTC